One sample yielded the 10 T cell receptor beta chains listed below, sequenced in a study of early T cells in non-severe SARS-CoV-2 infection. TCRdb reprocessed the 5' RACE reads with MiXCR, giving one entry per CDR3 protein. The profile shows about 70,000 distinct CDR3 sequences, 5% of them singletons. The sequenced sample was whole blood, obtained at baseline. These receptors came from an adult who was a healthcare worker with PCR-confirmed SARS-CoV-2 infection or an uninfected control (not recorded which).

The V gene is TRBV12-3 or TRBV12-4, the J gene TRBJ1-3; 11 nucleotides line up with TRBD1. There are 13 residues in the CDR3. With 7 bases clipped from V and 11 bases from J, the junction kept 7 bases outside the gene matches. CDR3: CASTSRTGGPIYF. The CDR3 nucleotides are TGTGCCAGCACTTCCCGGACAGGGGGCCCCATATATTTT.

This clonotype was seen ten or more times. The CDR3 here is CASSARRQAGGPVTDTQYF. CDR3 bases: TGCGCCAGCAGCGCACGACGGCAAGCGGGAGGGCCTGTCACAGATACGCAGTATTTT. V is TRBV5-1 and J is TRBJ2-3; 10 bases map to TRBD2. The germline V gene encodes CDR1 SGHRS and CDR2 YFSETQ. J gave up 2 bases and V 4 bases, and 16 bases lay outside the gene matches. The CDR3 is 19 amino acids.

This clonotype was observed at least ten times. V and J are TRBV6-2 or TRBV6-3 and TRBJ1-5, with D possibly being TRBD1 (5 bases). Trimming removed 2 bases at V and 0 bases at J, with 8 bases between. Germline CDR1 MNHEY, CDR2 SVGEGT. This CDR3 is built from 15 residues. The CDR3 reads CASSYGGSSNQPQHF. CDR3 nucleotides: TGTGCCAGCAGTTACGGGGGTTCTAGCAATCAGCCCCAGCATTTT.

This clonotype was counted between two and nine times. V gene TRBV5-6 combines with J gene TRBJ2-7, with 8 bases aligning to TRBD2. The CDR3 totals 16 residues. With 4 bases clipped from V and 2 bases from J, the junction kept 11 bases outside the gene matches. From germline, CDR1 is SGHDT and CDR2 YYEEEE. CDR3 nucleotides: TGTGCCAGCAGCGGCGAGGGACTAGAGGTCCCCTACGAGCAGTACTTC. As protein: CASSGEGLEVPYEQYF.

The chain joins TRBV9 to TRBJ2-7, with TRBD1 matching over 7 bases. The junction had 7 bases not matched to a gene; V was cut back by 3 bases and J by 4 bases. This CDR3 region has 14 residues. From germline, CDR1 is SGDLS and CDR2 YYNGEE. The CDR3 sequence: CASSATGNPYEQYF. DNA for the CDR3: TGTGCCAGCAGCGCGACAGGGAACCCATACGAGCAGTACTTC.

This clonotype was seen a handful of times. Written as DNA, the CDR3 is TGTGCCAGTAGCGCGGGACAGGTATGGAGCAATCAGCCCCAGCATTTT. Translating gives CASSAGQVWSNQPQHF. This sequence joins TRBV19 and TRBJ1-5, with 8 bases identical to TRBD1. The CDR3 is 16 residues long. The ends lost 6 bases at V and 1 base at J; junction bases unmatched: 8. Per the germline V gene, CDR1 is LNHDA and CDR2 is SQIVND (reference sequence).

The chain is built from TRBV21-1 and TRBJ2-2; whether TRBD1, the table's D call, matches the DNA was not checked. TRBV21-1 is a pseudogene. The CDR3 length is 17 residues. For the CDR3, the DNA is TGTGCCAGCAGCCCCCGAGCCGGGACAGAGAACACCGGGGAGCTGTTTTTT. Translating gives CASSPRAGTENTGELFF.

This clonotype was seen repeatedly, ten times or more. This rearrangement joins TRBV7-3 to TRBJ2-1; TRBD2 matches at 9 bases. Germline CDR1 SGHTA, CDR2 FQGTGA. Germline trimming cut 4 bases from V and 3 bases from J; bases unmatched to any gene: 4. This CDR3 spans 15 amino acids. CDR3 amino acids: CASSYSGRVYNEQFF. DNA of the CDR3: TGTGCCAGCAGCTATAGCGGGAGAGTCTACAATGAGCAGTTCTTC.

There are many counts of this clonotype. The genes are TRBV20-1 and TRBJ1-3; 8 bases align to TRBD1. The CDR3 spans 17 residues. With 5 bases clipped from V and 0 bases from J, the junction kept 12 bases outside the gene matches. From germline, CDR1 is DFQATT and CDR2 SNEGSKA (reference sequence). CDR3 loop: CSAGRQGRFASGNTIYF. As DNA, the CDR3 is TGCAGTGCTGGTAGACAGGGGCGGTTTGCCTCTGGAAACACCATATATTTT.

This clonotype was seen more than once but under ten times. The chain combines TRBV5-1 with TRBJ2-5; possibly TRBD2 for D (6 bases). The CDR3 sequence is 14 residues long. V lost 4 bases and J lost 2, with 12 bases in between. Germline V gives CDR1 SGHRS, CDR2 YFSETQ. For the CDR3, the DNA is TGCGCCAGCAGCCTTAGCGGCACTCAAGAGACCCAGTACTTC. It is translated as CASSLSGTQETQYF. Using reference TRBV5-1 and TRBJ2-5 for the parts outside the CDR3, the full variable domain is KAGVTQTPRYLIKTRGQQVTLSCSPISGHRSVSWYQQTPGQGLQFLFEYFSETQRNKGNFPGRFSGRQFSNSRSEMNVSTLELGDSALYLCASSLSGTQETQYFGPGTRLLVL.